One and the same sample provided the 7 T cell receptor beta chains below, sequenced in a study of CD8+CD57+ T cells in acquired aplastic anemia. Profiles of TCR beta VDJ and CDR3 were generated from a genomic DNA template. Via MiXCR, TCRdb re-called the reads, giving one row per CDR3 protein. The table has around 180,000 distinct CDR3 sequences, 64% seen once. The sequencing input was sorted CD4+, CD8+, or CD8+CD57+ T cells (not recorded which) from PBMCs. The receptors were sampled from a human donor with severe aplastic anemia or a healthy control (not recorded which).

This chain links TRBV19 with TRBJ1-1, with a tentative D call TRBD1 (5 bases). In germline, CDR1 is LNHDA, CDR2 SQIVND (reference sequence). The germline V and J ends were trimmed by 0 bases and 4 bases, with 9 bases remaining between them. The CDR3 totals 14 residues. The DNA for the CDR3 is TGTGCCAGTAGTATAGACAGGGAGTCCACTGAAGCTTTCTTT. This sequence encodes CASSIDRESTEAFF.

CDR3 bases: TGTGCCACCAGCGGACTAGCGGGGGGAATAGTTGGCACAGATACGCAGTATTTT. It translates to CATSGLAGGIVGTDTQYF. This rearrangement joins TRBV15 to TRBJ2-3; 14 nucleotides match TRBD2. The V segment lost 5 bases and the J segment 1 base; nucleotides outside the gene matches: 8. CDR1 and CDR2 from the germline V gene are LNHNV and YYDKDF (reference sequence). The CDR3 spans 18 residues.

With respect to this clonotype: The germline gene is not matched at one end of the junction; a read error may be the cause. This chain uses TRBV10-2 with TRBJ1-1, with a tentative D call TRBD1 (5 bases). Germline loops: CDR1 WSHSY, CDR2 SAAADI. The CDR3 totals 14 residues. The CDR3 DNA sequence: TGCGCCAGCTCCCGCGGAGGGGCAGACACTGAAGCTCTCTTT. Amino acid sequence: CASSRGGADTEALF.

The chain recombines TRBV7-9 with TRBJ2-7; 10 bases line up with TRBD1. The CDR3 has 16 amino acids. V gave up 6 bases and J gave up 3 bases; unmatched junction bases: 11. Looked up from germline, CDR1 is SEHNR and CDR2 is FQNEAQ (reference sequence). CDR3 loop: CASSLPTGTGVYEQYF. CDR3 nucleotides: TGTGCCAGCAGTCTTCCGACGGGGACAGGGGTCTACGAGCAGTACTTC.

CDR3 in DNA: TGTGCCACCAGTATGACGTCGAACACTGAAGCTTTCTTT. Amino acids: CATSMTSNTEAFF. The rearrangement links TRBV24-1 to TRBJ1-1; D call uncertain. The CDR3 consists of 13 residues. Germline loops: CDR1 KGHDR, CDR2 SFDVKD. Trimming took off 6 bases at V and 1 base at J, with 8 bases between the two ends.

Comment on this clonotype: At one of its ends the junction is not consistent with the germline gene, which may arise from a read error. This chain links TRBV7-9 with TRBJ2-2; no reliable D call. The CDR3 spans 15 residues. CDR1 SEHNR and CDR2 FQNEAQ come from the germline V gene (reference sequence). This CDR3 reads CASSLEAGFTGELFF. For the CDR3, the DNA is TGCGCCAGCAGCTTGGAAGCCGGATTCACCGGGGAGCTGTTTTTT.

The rearrangement joins TRBV20-1 to TRBJ1-4; 7 bases agree with TRBD1. Per the germline V gene, CDR1 is DFQATT and CDR2 is SNEGSKA (reference sequence). Trimming cost V 5 bases and J 4 bases; bases outside gene matches: 7. This CDR3 comprises 14 residues. CDR3 sequence (DNA): TGCAGTGCTCAGCCGGGACAGTATAATGAAAAACTGTTTTTT. Its translation is CSAQPGQYNEKLFF.